Listed below are T cell receptor beta chains from one sample, sequenced in a study of T-cell memory formation after mild COVID-19. TCRdb re-derived calls from the 5' RACE reads in MiXCR, one entry per CDR3 protein. Seen here are approximately 190,000 distinct CDR3 sequences, about a sixth observed once, and the top ten hold 2.4%. Sequencing input: PBMCs or a T cell subset sorted from them (not recorded which). These TCRs come from an adult woman who had mild COVID-19 (a few samples of this study predate the infection). Cell type and time point are not known. CDR3s include the opening cysteine and the closing phenylalanine or tryptophan. The D gene is left open where the match is weak. Size values are once, few and many counts, or a class for expanded clones, and some rows have none.

v_call	d_call	j_call	clone_size	cdr3_nt	cdr3_aa
TRBV5-1	.	TRBJ1-2	many	TGCGCCAGCAGCTTGGTGGGAAACTATGGCTACACCTTC	CASSLVGNYGYTF
TRBV7-2	.	TRBJ2-7	few	TGTGCCAGCAGCTCAGTCTTGGGCACCAATCAGTACGAGCAGTACTTC	CASSSVLGTNQYEQYF
TRBV6-1	.	TRBJ2-1	few	TGTGCCAGCCGACCGACAATCTCCTACAATGAGCAGTTCTTC	CASRPTISYNEQFF
TRBV7-9	.	TRBJ1-1	few	TGTGCCAGCAGGCCAGACACTGAAGCTTTCTTT	CASRPDTEAFF
TRBV6-5	TRBD1	TRBJ2-5	.	TGTGCCAGCAGGGCTTACAGGGGTGGAGAGACCCAGTACTTC	CASRAYRGGETQYF
TRBV29-1	TRBD1	TRBJ1-4	many	TGCAGCGTGACAGGGACTAATGAAAAACTGTTTTTT	CSVTGTNEKLFF
TRBV7-9	.	TRBJ1-4	few	TGTGCCAGTTCAGGGCAGCCACCTAATGAAAAACTGTTTTTT	CASSGQPPNEKLFF
TRBV19	TRBD2	TRBJ2-3	.	TGTGCCAGTAGTAGGACTAGCGGGAAGACAGATACGCAGTATTTT	CASSRTSGKTDTQYF
TRBV11-2	.	TRBJ2-1	few	TGTGCCAGCAGCTTCCGCCGGAGGGCAGGGGAGTACAATGAGCAGTTCTTC	CASSFRRRAGEYNEQFF
TRBV4-1	TRBD1	TRBJ1-6	.	TGCGCCAGCAGCCAGACAGGGGGCGCCAACTATAATTCACCCCTCCACTTT	CASSQTGGANYNSPLHF
TRBV5-6	TRBD2	TRBJ2-2	.	TGTGCCAGCAGCTTGGCGGGGGGGCCCCACACCGGGGAGCTGTTTTTT	CASSLAGGPHTGELFF
TRBV20-1	.	TRBJ1-5	few	TGCAGTGCTAGAAAGCCTAAGGATCAGCCCCAGCATTTT	CSARKPKDQPQHF
TRBV15	TRBD1	TRBJ1-2	.	TGTGCCACCAGCAGCGGACAGGGCGAGAATGGCTACACCTTC	CATSSGQGENGYTF
TRBV10-3	.	TRBJ2-4	.	TGTGCCATCAGCGGTGACAGCCCCAAAAACATTCAGTACTTC	CAISGDSPKNIQYF
TRBV5-1	.	TRBJ1-2	.	TGCGCCAGCAATTCTATCGGGAGCCCGACTTATGGCTACACCTTC	CASNSIGSPTYGYTF
TRBV6-5	TRBD2	TRBJ2-3	few	TGTGCCAGCAGTCAACAACTAGCGGGGGGGCCTTCAGATACGCAGTATTTT	CASSQQLAGGPSDTQYF
TRBV7-2	.	TRBJ2-1	.	TGTGCCAGCAGCTTAGGTGGGGAGTACAATGAGCAGTTCTTC	CASSLGGEYNEQFF
TRBV7-2	.	TRBJ2-3	few	TGTGCCAGCAGCTTAATCTCGGGAGCCTCCACAGATACGCAGTATTTT	CASSLISGASTDTQYF
TRBV6-2/TRBV6-3	TRBD1	TRBJ1-2	.	TGTGCCAGCAGTTACCCCGGGACAGGGGTGCGTGGCTACACCTTC	CASSYPGTGVRGYTF
TRBV12-3/TRBV12-4	TRBD2	TRBJ2-5	.	TGTGCCAGCAGTCCCACTAGCGTCCAAGAGACCCAGTACTTC	CASSPTSVQETQYF
TRBV6-5	.	TRBJ1-2	.	TGTGCCAGCCTTGGTAGAACATTGCATGGCTACACCTTC	CASLGRTLHGYTF
TRBV3-1	.	TRBJ2-4	.	TGTGCCAGCAGCCAAGTTGGCCGAAGAAACATTCAGTACTTC	CASSQVGRRNIQYF
TRBV5-6	.	TRBJ2-3	few	TGTGCCAGCAGCCTAAGGACTATCGGCGATACGCAGTATTTT	CASSLRTIGDTQYF